This TCR beta chain derives from a study of blood T cell repertoires in COVID-19. The overall study: The study drew acute and convalescent COVID-19 samples from the United States, Italy and Spain. PBMCs, B-cell-depleted T cells, or T cells provided the cDNA or gDNA that made up the material.

As handled by the study authors: How many nucleated cells were present was estimated from reference gene primer amplification. Sequencing used immunoSEQ multiplex PCR; TCRdb keeps in-frame clones, though not all of them. V, J and clone size were drawn from that table, and D and trimming were deduced from the DNA. The data contain around 170,000 clones, approximately 90% of them singletons. Germline trimming cut 2 bases from V and 1 base from J; bases unmatched to any gene: 9. This CDR3 comprises 16 residues. Per germline, CDR1 SGDLS and CDR2 YYNGEE. This chain connects TRBV9 to TRBJ2-7; TRBD1 agrees at 7 bases. This TCR derives from a woman aged 25-40 years with acute or convalescent COVID-19. The sample taken for sequencing was peripheral blood. The CDR3 sequence: CASSVYRDSRSYEQYF. CDR3 nucleotide sequence: TGTGCCAGCAGCGTTTACCGGGACAGCCGTTCCTACGAGCAGTACTTC.